The clone carrying this T cell receptor (beta chain) appeared a few times. Its antigen is unknown. The PCR employed 60 Vbeta primers together with 13 Jbeta primers. Measured with immunoSEQ multiplex PCR; TCRdb has only the in-frame clones, and not every one. The sample includes over 250,000 clones, about 66% seen only once; the top ten take roughly 2.4%. This sample is drawn from a study of cytomegalovirus exposure and HLA in healthy donors. Study-wide findings and caveats: No immune exposure information besides CMV serostatus was available. An analysis that was carried out later associated about 17,000 TCR beta sequences with HLA alleles at 0.05 false discovery rate. Near-uniform donor sequencing depth was presumed by presence/absence analyses.

The study sampled nominally healthy donors, though unrecorded immune exposures were likely. This TCR came from a female donor in good health and CMV-seronegative. The sample taken for sequencing was PBMCs.

CDR3 loop: CASSLPTGTYNEQFF. The CDR3 DNA is TGCGCCAGCAGCCTGCCGACCGGGACTTACAATGAGCAGTTCTTC. The rearrangement uses TRBV5-1 and TRBJ2-1; D is perhaps TRBD2 (6 bases). The CDR3 length is 15 residues. V was clipped by 4 bases and J by 4 bases, with 15 bases between them. The germline V gene encodes CDR1 SGHRS and CDR2 YFSETQ.